This is a list of T cell receptor beta chains from one sample in a study of CD8+ T cells in alopecia areata. The method was immunoSEQ multiplex PCR; TCRdb's version includes in-frame clones alone and lacks a portion of them. The sample includes 200,000 to 250,000 clones, less than 75% seen only once; the top ten take 1.5% to 2%. The specimen was CD4+ T cells sorted from blood, collected at week 4, from a patient treated with tofacitinib. These TCRs come from a human donor with alopecia areata. Both conserved end residues are part of each CDR3. Fields, in order: CDR3 protein, CDR3 DNA, J gene, D gene, CDR3 length, V gene, clone size. The D gene is left open where the match is weak. Expanded clones are given a class, and other clones once, few, many or no size at all.

CASSTYRDREKLFF | TGTGCCAGCAGCACGTACAGGGACAGGGAAAAACTGTTTTTT | TRBJ1-4 | TRBD1 | 14 | TRBV5-6 | .
CASSAGGANEKLFF | TGCGCCAGCAGCGCAGGGGGAGCTAATGAAAAACTGTTTTTT | TRBJ1-4 | TRBD1 | 14 | TRBV5-1 | .
CAWGASGYGYTF | TGTGCCTGGGGGGCCTCGGGGTATGGCTACACCTTC | TRBJ1-2 | . | 12 | TRBV30 | .
CASSNDRGPYEQYF | TGTGCCAGCAGCAACGACAGGGGGCCCTACGAGCAGTACTTC | TRBJ2-7 | TRBD1 | 14 | TRBV7-2 | .
CASSKVLRVSNQPQHF | TGTGCCAGCAGCAAAGTGCTCAGGGTTAGCAATCAGCCCCAGCATTTT | TRBJ1-5 | . | 16 | TRBV21-1 | .
CASSFDMGFGSPLHF | TGTGCCAGCAGCTTCGATATGGGGTTTGGATCACCCCTCCACTTT | TRBJ1-6 | . | 15 | TRBV7-2 | many
CSAVFATNEKLFF | TGCAGCGCTGTCTTTGCAACTAATGAAAAACTGTTTTTT | TRBJ1-4 | . | 13 | TRBV29-1 | few
CATSNSGNTEAFF | TGTGCCACCAGCAACAGTGGGAACACTGAAGCTTTCTTT | TRBJ1-1 | . | 13 | TRBV15 | .
CASSRPGYYEQYF | TGCGCCAGCAGCAGGCCAGGCTACTACGAGCAGTACTTC | TRBJ2-7 | . | 13 | TRBV4-1 | .
CSVDFSANYGYTF | TGCAGCGTTGATTTTTCGGCGAACTATGGCTACACCTTC | TRBJ1-2 | . | 13 | TRBV29-1 | .
CASRRASGGPTAETQYF | TGCGCCAGCCGCCGGGCTAGCGGGGGGCCGACTGCAGAGACCCAGTACTTC | TRBJ2-5 | TRBD2 | 17 | TRBV5-1 | once
CASSPVAGDTGELFF | TGTGCCAGCAGTCCGGTAGCGGGAGATACCGGGGAGCTGTTTTTT | TRBJ2-2 | TRBD2 | 15 | TRBV27 | .
CASSLLNRAANSPLHF | TGTGCCAGCAGCTTACTCAATCGGGCGGCTAATTCACCCCTCCACTTT | TRBJ1-6 | . | 16 | TRBV7-6 | .
CSVRGNTEAFF | TGCAGCGTCAGGGGGAACACTGAAGCTTTCTTT | TRBJ1-1 | . | 11 | TRBV29-1 | .
CASSPKTAGLNTEAFF | TGTGCCAGCTCACCGAAGACAGCGGGGCTGAACACTGAAGCTTTCTTT | TRBJ1-1 | . | 16 | TRBV18 | few
CAFNAGTGNQPQHF | TGTGCCTTTAACGCCGGGACAGGAAATCAGCCCCAGCATTTT | TRBJ1-5 | TRBD1 | 14 | TRBV30 | .
CASTLPGRAGYEQYF | TGTGCCAGCACCCTCCCCGGAAGGGCGGGATACGAGCAGTACTTC | TRBJ2-7 | . | 15 | TRBV7-9 | few
CAWSPGTNTGELFF | TGTGCCTGGAGTCCAGGGACGAACACCGGGGAGCTGTTTTTT | TRBJ2-2 | . | 14 | TRBV30 | few
CASSPDRYYGYTF | TGTGCCAGCAGTCCCGACAGATACTATGGCTACACCTTC | TRBJ1-2 | . | 13 | TRBV27 | .
CASSRDFDTDTQYF | TGTGCCAGCAGTAGGGACTTTGACACAGATACGCAGTATTTT | TRBJ2-3 | . | 14 | TRBV11-2 | few
CAWSVRQGESGYTF | TGTGCCTGGAGTGTACGGCAGGGGGAAAGTGGCTACACCTTC | TRBJ1-2 | TRBD1 | 14 | TRBV30 | once
CASSYRRGHEQYF | TGTGCCAGCAGCTATCGGAGGGGGCACGAGCAGTACTTC | TRBJ2-7 | . | 13 | TRBV11-2 | .
CASSLGRADYEQYF | TGTGCCAGCAGCTTAGGCAGGGCTGACTACGAGCAGTACTTC | TRBJ2-7 | . | 14 | TRBV11-2 | .
CASSDQRGLSSAKNIQYF | TGCGCCAGCAGTGACCAGCGGGGGCTCTCCAGTGCCAAAAACATTCAGTACTTC | TRBJ2-4 | TRBD2 | 18 | TRBV10-2 | .
CAWSVLDSKPNTEAFF | TGTGCCTGGAGTGTCCTGGACAGCAAACCGAACACTGAAGCTTTCTTT | TRBJ1-1 | . | 16 | TRBV30 | .
CASSPSRGGFENIQYF | TGTGCCAGCAGCCCCTCCCGGGGGGGCTTCGAAAACATTCAGTACTTC | TRBJ2-4 | TRBD2 | 16 | TRBV7-2 | .
CASSFRWGRSNTEAFF | TGTGCCAGCAGTTTCCGGTGGGGAAGAAGCAACACTGAAGCTTTCTTT | TRBJ1-1 | . | 16 | TRBV7-2 | .
CASSESGTGGQKLFF | TGTGCCAGCAGCGAATCCGGGACAGGGGGCCAAAAACTGTTTTTT | TRBJ1-4 | TRBD1 | 15 | TRBV6-6 | few
CASSLQDRASDTQYF | TGCGCCAGCAGCCTTCAGGACAGGGCGAGCGATACGCAGTATTTT | TRBJ2-3 | TRBD1 | 15 | TRBV5-1 | once
CSVKGQGAGGANVLTF | TGCAGCGTTAAGGGACAGGGGGCTGGTGGGGCCAACGTCCTGACTTTC | TRBJ2-6 | TRBD1 | 16 | TRBV29-1 | .
CASSSGASGYTF | TGTGCCAGCTCTTCCGGGGCGTCGGGCTACACCTTC | TRBJ1-2 | . | 12 | TRBV18 | .
CAWTGGYNYEQYF | TGTGCCTGGACCGGGGGATACAACTACGAGCAGTACTTC | TRBJ2-7 | . | 13 | TRBV30 | .
CSARPNTEAFF | TGCAGTGCTCGACCCAACACTGAAGCTTTCTTT | TRBJ1-1 | . | 11 | TRBV20-1 | .
CAWTADSNQPQHF | TGTGCCTGGACGGCGGATAGCAATCAGCCCCAGCATTTT | TRBJ1-5 | . | 13 | TRBV30 | few
CASSLGIWDKPINTEAFF | TGCGCCAGCAGCTTGGGGATTTGGGACAAGCCAATAAACACTGAAGCTTTCTTT | TRBJ1-1 | . | 18 | TRBV5-1 | few
CASSLAEGANTEAFF | TGCGCCAGCAGCTTGGCTGAGGGCGCGAACACTGAAGCTTTCTTT | TRBJ1-1 | . | 15 | TRBV5-1 | .
CAWTSGLTGDEQYF | TGTGCCTGGACCTCAGGACTCACGGGGGACGAGCAGTACTTC | TRBJ2-7 | . | 14 | TRBV30 | .
CASSYSLVGGGAEQYF | TGTGCCAGCAGTTACTCCCTCGTCGGGGGTGGGGCCGAGCAGTACTTC | TRBJ2-7 | . | 16 | TRBV6-5 | .
CSVDMTKKNEQFF | TGCAGCGTTGACATGACCAAGAAGAATGAGCAGTTCTTC | TRBJ2-1 | . | 13 | TRBV29-1 | .
CASSMSDTLNTEAFF | TGTGCCAGCAGCATGTCAGACACTTTGAACACTGAAGCTTTCTTT | TRBJ1-1 | . | 15 | TRBV27 | .
CASSLKGTYSTDTQYF | TGTGCCAGTAGTTTAAAGGGGACATATAGCACAGATACGCAGTATTTT | TRBJ2-3 | . | 16 | TRBV19 | few
CAWNSEIYGYTF | TGTGCCTGGAACTCCGAGATCTATGGCTACACCTTC | TRBJ1-2 | . | 12 | TRBV30 | .
CASSQDLGSGANVLTF | TGTGCCAGCAGCCAAGATCTGGGCTCTGGGGCCAACGTCCTGACTTTC | TRBJ2-6 | . | 16 | TRBV4-2 | .
CASSVAPGVDTGELFF | TGTGCCAGCAGCGTAGCCCCCGGAGTAGACACCGGGGAGCTGTTTTTT | TRBJ2-2 | . | 16 | TRBV9 | .
CAWSPDSGANVLTF | TGTGCCTGGAGCCCAGACTCTGGGGCCAACGTCCTGACTTTC | TRBJ2-6 | . | 14 | TRBV30 | .
CASSFPLAGGTDTQYF | TGTGCCAGCAGTTTCCCACTAGCGGGGGGGACAGATACGCAGTATTTT | TRBJ2-3 | TRBD2 | 16 | TRBV28 | many
CASTRQESSYEQYF | TGTGCCAGCACCCGACAGGAGAGCTCCTACGAGCAGTACTTC | TRBJ2-7 | . | 14 | TRBV2 | .
CASSQVGQEGYEQYF | TGCGCCAGCAGCCAAGTGGGTCAGGAAGGGTACGAGCAGTACTTC | TRBJ2-7 | . | 15 | TRBV4-3 | .
CASSEAGPGEQYF | TGCGCCAGCAGTGAGGCGGGTCCTGGGGAGCAGTACTTC | TRBJ2-7 | . | 13 | TRBV10-2 | .
CASSRADLNTEAFF | TGTGCCAGCAGTCGTGCTGACTTAAACACTGAAGCTTTCTTT | TRBJ1-1 | . | 14 | TRBV7-2 | .
CASSLVGGNEQFF | TGTGCCAGCAGCTTAGTGGGGGGCAATGAGCAGTTCTTC | TRBJ2-1 | . | 13 | TRBV7-3 | once
CASSRGQEASYEQYF | TGCGCCAGCAGCCGGGGACAGGAAGCCTCCTACGAGCAGTACTTC | TRBJ2-7 | TRBD1 | 15 | TRBV4-3 | .
CASSSLGADIEQYF | TGTGCCAGCAGCTCCCTTGGGGCAGACATCGAGCAGTACTTC | TRBJ2-7 | . | 14 | TRBV7-2 | .
CSVESQGIGVEAFF | TGCAGCGTTGAGTCCCAGGGTATAGGGGTCGAAGCTTTCTTT | TRBJ1-1 | . | 14 | TRBV29-1 | .